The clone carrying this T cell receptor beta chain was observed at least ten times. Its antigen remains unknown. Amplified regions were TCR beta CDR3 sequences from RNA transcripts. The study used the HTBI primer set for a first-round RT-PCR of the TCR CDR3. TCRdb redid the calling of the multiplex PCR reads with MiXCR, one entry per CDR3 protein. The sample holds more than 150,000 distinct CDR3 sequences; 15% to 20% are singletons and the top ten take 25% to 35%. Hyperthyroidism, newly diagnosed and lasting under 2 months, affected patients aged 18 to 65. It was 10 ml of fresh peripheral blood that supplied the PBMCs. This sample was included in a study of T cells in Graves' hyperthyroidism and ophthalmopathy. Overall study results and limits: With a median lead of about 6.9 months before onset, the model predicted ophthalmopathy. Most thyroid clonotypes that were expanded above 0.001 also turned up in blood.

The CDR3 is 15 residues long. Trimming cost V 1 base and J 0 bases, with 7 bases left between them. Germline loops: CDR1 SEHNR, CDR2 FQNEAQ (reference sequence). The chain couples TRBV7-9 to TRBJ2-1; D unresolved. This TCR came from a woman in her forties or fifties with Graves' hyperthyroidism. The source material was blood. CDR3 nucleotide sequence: TGTGCCAGCAGCTTAGAGGGTAGCTCCTACAATGAGCAGTTCTTC. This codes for CASSLEGSSYNEQFF.